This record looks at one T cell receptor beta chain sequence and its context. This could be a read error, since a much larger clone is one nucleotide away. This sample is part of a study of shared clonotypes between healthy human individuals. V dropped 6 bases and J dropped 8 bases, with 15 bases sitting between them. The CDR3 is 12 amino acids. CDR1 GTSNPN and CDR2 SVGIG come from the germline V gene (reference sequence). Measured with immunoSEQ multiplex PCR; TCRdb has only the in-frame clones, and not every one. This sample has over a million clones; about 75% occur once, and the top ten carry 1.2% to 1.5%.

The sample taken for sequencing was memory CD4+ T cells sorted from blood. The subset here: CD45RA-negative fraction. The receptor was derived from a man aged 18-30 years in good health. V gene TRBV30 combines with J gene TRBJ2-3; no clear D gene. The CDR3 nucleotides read TGTGCCTGTCGGGCGAATAGTGGTACGCAGTATTTT. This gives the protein CACRANSGTQYF.